This T cell receptor (beta chain) derives from a study of CXCR3-negative and CXCR3-positive naive CD8 T cells. Study findings and constraints: CXCR3 expression dropped partially after cryopreservation, and most assays relied on fresh PBMCs.

As to this clonotype: What it recognizes is unknown.

UMI-labeled 5' RACE yielded the TRB cDNA libraries. TCRdb reprocessed the 5' RACE reads, with one entry per CDR3 protein and no DNA. The table lists some 130,000 distinct CDR3 sequences. The TCR comes from a human donor in good health. Some clones in this sample may be carry-over from other donors' samples. The specimen was naive CXCR3- CD8+ T cells from blood. Subset of the sample: CD45RO-CCR7+CD27+CD95- naive CD8+ T cells lacking CXCR3 (TNR3-).

CDR3 region: CASSGNGPQKLFF. The chain couples TRBV28 to TRBJ1-4. The CDR3 consists of 13 residues. Germline V gene sequence: CDR1 MDHEN, CDR2 SYDVKM.